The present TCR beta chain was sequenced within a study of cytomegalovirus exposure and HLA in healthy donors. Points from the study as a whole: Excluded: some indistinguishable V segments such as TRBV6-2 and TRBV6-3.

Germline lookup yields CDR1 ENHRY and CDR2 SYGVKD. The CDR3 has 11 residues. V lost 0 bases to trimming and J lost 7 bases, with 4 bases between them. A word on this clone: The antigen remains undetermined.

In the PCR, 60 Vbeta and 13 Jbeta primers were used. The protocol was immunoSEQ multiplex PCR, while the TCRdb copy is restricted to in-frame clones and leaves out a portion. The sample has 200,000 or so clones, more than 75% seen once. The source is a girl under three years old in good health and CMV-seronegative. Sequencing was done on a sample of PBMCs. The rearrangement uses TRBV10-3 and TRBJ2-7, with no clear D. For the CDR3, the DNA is TGTGCCATCAGTGAGTCGCGGGAGCAGTACTTC. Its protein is CAISESREQYF.